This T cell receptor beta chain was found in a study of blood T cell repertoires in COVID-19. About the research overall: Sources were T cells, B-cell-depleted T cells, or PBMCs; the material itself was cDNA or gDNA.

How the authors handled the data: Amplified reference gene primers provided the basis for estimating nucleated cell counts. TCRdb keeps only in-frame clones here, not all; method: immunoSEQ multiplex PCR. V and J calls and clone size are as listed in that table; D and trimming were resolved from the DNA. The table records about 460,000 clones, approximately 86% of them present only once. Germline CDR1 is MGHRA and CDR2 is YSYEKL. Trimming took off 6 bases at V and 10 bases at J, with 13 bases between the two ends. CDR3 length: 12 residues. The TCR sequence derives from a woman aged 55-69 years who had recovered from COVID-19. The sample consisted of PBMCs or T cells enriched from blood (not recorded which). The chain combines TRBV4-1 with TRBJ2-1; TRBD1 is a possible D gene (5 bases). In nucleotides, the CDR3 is TGCGCCAGCAGTTTCGGGTCAGGGGAGCAGTTCTTC. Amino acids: CASSFGSGEQFF.